This T cell receptor beta chain was recovered during a study of spatial heterogeneity in lung cancer (dated by TCRdb to the late 2010s). Turning to the overall study: Beta-chain transcripts were consistently detected in greater numbers than alpha-chain transcripts, which likely reflects a higher abundance of beta-chain transcripts. In the raw uncorrected reads, each unique combination of TCR and UMI appeared on average more than ten times. In non-small cell lung cancer, the study made a quantitative comparison of TCR alpha and beta repertoires among multiple tumor regions, matched nontumor lung and blood. Nonsynonymous mutation counts, determined by whole-exome sequencing of tumor tissue, were related to TCR repertoire features. At surgery, both alpha and beta chains were TCR-sequenced in about 200 tumor regions, fewer than 85 matched nontumor lung samples and a few dozen PBMC samples.

This clonotype is identified as medium-sized (0.01 to 0.1%). No antigen is known for it. Nothing much larger sits one base from this clone, and base qualities are not available. As an off-target read in a library built for alpha chains, this beta chain has a frequency of little significance. Summary of the overall study and its limitations: Confirming at a functional level the hypothesis that regional TCRs recognize regional mutations was considered to require additional single-cell paired TCR alpha and beta sequencing.

This sample's time point label indicates: sample taken at primary tumor resection. Without any cell sorting, TCR sequencing was performed on whole RNA extracted either from tumor and nontumor lung tissue or from cryopreserved PBMC samples. The donors were approximately 70 patients from the lung TRACERx cohort who had early-stage, untreated non-small cell lung cancer. Only patients for whom sufficient RNA was available from at least two tumor regions were selected for TCR sequencing. Before being selected, tumor and adjacent nontumor lung specimens were reviewed by a lung pathologist. Library creation used 5' RACE. Reads for this sample came from a NextSeq 500. To allow correction of PCR and sequencing errors, the TCR library protocol tagged every TCR cDNA molecule with a unique molecular identifier. On the authors' methods: TCR identification, UMI-based error correction and CDR3 extraction were all carried out with Decombinator tools. Expanded TCRs were defined as those above a frequency of 2 per 1,000, corresponding to the top 1% of the tumor frequency distribution. Each repertoire was subsampled 100 times to 5,000 TCRs, after which Renyi diversity was computed with the R vegan package. CDR3 similarity networks were built from amino acid triplet string-kernel similarity, with CDR3s being connected when pairwise similarity was above 0.82. Starting from the raw public reads, TCRdb applied fastp trimming at Q25, assembled clones with MiXCR and retained in-frame beta chains. CDR3 protein sequences are deduplicated, and each keeps its most common genes and DNA. These V and J calls originate from TCRdb's pipeline instead of the authors' own analysis. The sample data list about 12,000 distinct CDR3 sequences, and approximately 6.2% of these were observed just once. The ten largest account for 10% of the sample.

The CDR3 sequence holds 15 residues, the cysteine and phenylalanine included. The kept DNA is CDR3 alone, 45 bases in frame from the first base. V is cut by 1 base and J by 2 bases, and the space between the germline ends is 12 bases. Rearrangement joined TRBV12-3 or TRBV12-4 to TRBJ2-7; the D gene is perhaps TRBD2, from 5 matching bases. The clonotype comes from a male donor with early-stage non-small cell lung cancer. Sequences were derived from normal lung tissue next to the tumor, sampled at surgery. CDR3 sequence: CASSLEQAGAYEQYF. The nucleotide sequence reads as follows: TGTGCCAGCAGTTTAGAACAAGCCGGGGCCTACGAGCAGTACTTC.